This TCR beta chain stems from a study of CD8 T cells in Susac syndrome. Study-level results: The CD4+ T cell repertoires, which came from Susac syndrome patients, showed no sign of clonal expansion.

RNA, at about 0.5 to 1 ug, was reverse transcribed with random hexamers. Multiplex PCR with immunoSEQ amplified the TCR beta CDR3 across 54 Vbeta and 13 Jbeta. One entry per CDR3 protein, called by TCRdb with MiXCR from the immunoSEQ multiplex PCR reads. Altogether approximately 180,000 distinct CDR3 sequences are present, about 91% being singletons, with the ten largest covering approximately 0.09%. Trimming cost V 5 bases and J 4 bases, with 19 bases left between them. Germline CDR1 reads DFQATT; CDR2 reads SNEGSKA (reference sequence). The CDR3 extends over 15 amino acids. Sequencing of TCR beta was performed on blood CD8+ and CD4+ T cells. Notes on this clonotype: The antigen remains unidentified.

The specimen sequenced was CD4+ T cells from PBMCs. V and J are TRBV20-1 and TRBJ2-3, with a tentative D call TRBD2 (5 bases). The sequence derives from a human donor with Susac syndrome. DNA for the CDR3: TGCAGTGCTCCCCCAGCGGCGCAAAGCCCAGATACGCAGTATTTT. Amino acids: CSAPPAAQSPDTQYF.